The present T cell receptor beta chain was sequenced within a study of a mutant IDH1 vaccine in newly diagnosed glioma. Study-wide background: Treated patients had a mean age of 40.4 years and a sex split that was approximately 62% male and roughly 38% female. Most patients had received both radiotherapy and temozolomide, the prior options being radiotherapy, temozolomide, or both.

Sequencing was performed with immunoSEQ multiplex PCR; in TCRdb, only in-frame clones are kept and a portion is missing. The table records about 54,000 clones, 65% to 85% of them present only once. Regarding time point: baseline, week 1 (first vaccination visit). Described treatment: pre-vaccination baseline after standard-of-care therapy. This sequence was found in a man between 18 and 29 years old with glioma. The material sequenced was PBMCs, taken from a glioma patient treated with radiotherapy, temozolomide or both.

The CDR3 sequence: CATSGNRNNQPQHF. The CDR3 nucleotides read TGTGCCACCAGCGGAAACAGGAACAATCAGCCCCAGCATTTT. V and J are TRBV15 and TRBJ1-5, with TRBD1 as a possible D gene (5 bases). Germline V gene data show CDR1 as LNHNV and CDR2 as YYDKDF (reference sequence). Trimming pared 5 bases from V and 3 bases from J, leaving 11 bases between. The CDR3 contains 14 residues.